This passage covers 30 T cell receptor beta chains from one sample sequenced in a study of regulatory T cells in long-lasting Graves disease. For TCR beta, libraries came from iRepertoire HTBI primers and Arm-PCR of CDR3 regions. TCRdb re-derived calls from the multiplex PCR reads in MiXCR, one entry per CDR3 protein. The data contain 450,000 or so distinct CDR3 sequences, roughly 20% of them singletons. As to time point: persistent/refractory GD, antithyroid drugs over 5 years with positive TRAb. PBMC-derived RNA was used for the TCR library. Sequencing was performed on peripheral blood mononuclear cells (PBMCs), taken when the disease was refractory, from a patient treated with antithyroid drugs. The source of these receptors is a female donor with Graves disease.

In this sample, this clonotype turned up a few times. V usage is TRBV20-1 and J usage is TRBJ2-5; D unresolved. The germline CDR1 and CDR2 sequences are DFQATT and SNEGSKA (reference sequence). Trimming took off 8 bases at V and 5 bases at J, with 6 bases between the two ends. This CDR3 has 9 amino acids. CDR3 bases: TGCAGTATATGGGAGACCCAGTACTTC. Protein product: CSIWETQYF.

This clonotype has ten or more counts. DNA for the CDR3: TGTGCCAGCAGCCCCTTACCCAGTGGGACAAGTTACGAGCAGTACTTC. Amino acids: CASSPLPSGTSYEQYF. The rearrangement uses TRBV28 and TRBJ2-7; D might be TRBD1 (6 bases). The V end was cut by 6 bases, the J end by 4 bases, with 22 bases between. The germline V gene has CDR1 MDHEN and CDR2 SYDVKM. The CDR3 length is 16 residues.

This clonotype was counted ten times or more. The chain employs TRBV12-3 or TRBV12-4 and TRBJ1-1; D unclear. This CDR3 has 13 residues. V was clipped by 5 bases and J by 6 bases, with 13 bases between them. CDR3 DNA: TGTGCCAGCAGTACCCCTTTGGAGCCTGAAGCTTTCTTT. Translating it yields CASSTPLEPEAFF.

There are many counts of this clonotype. The chain links TRBV12-3 or TRBV12-4 to TRBJ2-7; TRBD1 aligns across 7 bases. This CDR3 contains 14 residues. The ends lost 4 bases at V and 4 bases at J; junction bases unmatched: 7. DNA for the CDR3: TGTGCCAGCAGTTGGTGGGACAGCTCTTACGAGCAGTACTTC. Protein sequence: CASSWWDSSYEQYF.

Many counts were recorded for this clonotype. The chain links TRBV6-2 or TRBV6-3 to TRBJ1-1; maybe TRBD1 (5 bases). CDR3 length equals 14 residues. V was pared by 3 bases and J by 4 bases, with 12 bases between. CDR1 and CDR2 (germline): MNHEY, SVGEGT. CDR3 coding DNA: TGTGCCAGCAGTTATAGGCAGGGACGCACTGAAGCTTTCTTT. Translation: CASSYRQGRTEAFF.

In this sample, this clonotype turned up a few times. This chain links TRBV29-1 with TRBJ2-7; D gene ambiguous. Germline CDR1 and CDR2: SQVTM and ANQGSEA. The CDR3 extends over 11 amino acids. V was shortened by 6 bases and J by 3 bases, with 9 bases between the two germline ends. The CDR3 loop reads CSVRQDYEQYF. The CDR3 bases are TGCAGCGTCCGGCAGGACTACGAGCAGTACTTC.

The chain links TRBV29-1 to TRBJ2-7, with a possible D match to TRBD2 (5 bases). Trimming removed 2 bases from V and 0 bases from J, with 5 bases in between. Germline values: CDR1 SQVTM, CDR2 ANQGSEA. The CDR3 length is 12 residues. The CDR3 nucleotides are TGCAGCGTTGAACGGGACTCCTACGAGCAGTACTTC. This codes for CSVERDSYEQYF.

This clonotype occurred many times. V gene TRBV27 combines with J gene TRBJ2-7, with 8 bases identical to TRBD1. The CDR3 sequence is 16 residues long. Losses at the gene ends were 7 bases for V and 0 bases for J; bases not matched to a gene: 11. Germline V gene data show CDR1 as MNHEY and CDR2 as SMNVEV (reference sequence). The chain's CDR3 is CASNPIRQGFSYEQYF. Written as DNA, the CDR3 is TGTGCCAGCAACCCGATACGACAGGGGTTCTCCTACGAGCAGTACTTC.

As for this clonotype: This may be a read error: a much more frequent sequence differs by one nucleotide. The chain is built from TRBV28 and TRBJ2-7; TRBD2 matches at 8 bases. The V segment lost 6 bases and the J segment 2 bases; nucleotides outside the gene matches: 12. In germline, CDR1 is MDHEN, CDR2 SYDVKM. CDR3 size: 16 residues. The CDR3 sequence is CASRGRGGLGAYEQYF. The CDR3 DNA follows: TGTGCCAGCAGAGGTCGGGGGGGCCTGGGAGCCTACGAGCAGTACTTC.

In its sample, this clonotype was seen a few times. The J gene is TRBJ1-1, the V gene TRBV9; a possible D gene is TRBD1 (5 bases). This CDR3 region has 15 residues. V was pared by 3 bases and J by 7 bases, with 19 bases between. CDR1 SGDLS and CDR2 YYNGEE come from the germline V gene. The CDR3, as DNA: TGTGCCAGCAGCGGCACCGGGACCTCCTCGGGTGAAGCTTTCTTT. This encodes CASSGTGTSSGEAFF. Full variable domain (missing parts from reference TRBV9 and TRBJ1-1): DSGVTQTPKHLITATGQRVTLRCSPRSGDLSVYWYQQSLDQGLQFLIQYYNGEERAKGNILERFSAQQFPDLHSELNLSSLELGDSALYFCASSGTGTSSGEAFFGQGTRLTVV.

About this clonotype itself: The CDR3 does not close with the conserved phenylalanine or tryptophan, likely indicating a read error. The chain employs TRBV20-1 and TRBJ2-7, with D possibly matching TRBD1 (5 bases). Germline loops: CDR1 DFQATT, CDR2 SNEGSKA (reference sequence). The CDR3 contains 14 residues. V dropped 3 bases and J dropped 3 bases, with 15 bases sitting between them. CDR3 region: CSASPSGFSYEQYL. In DNA, the CDR3 is TGCAGTGCTAGTCCCTCAGGGTTCAGCTACGAGCAGTACCTC.

The V and J genes are TRBV7-8 and TRBJ2-5; unclear D gene. Germline lookup yields CDR1 SGHVS and CDR2 FQNEAQ. V lost 2 bases to trimming and J lost 1 base, with 8 bases between them. CDR3 length: 14 residues. CDR3 sequence reads: CASSLPTSQETQYF. The CDR3 DNA reads as TGTGCCAGCAGCTTACCTACAAGCCAAGAGACCCAGTACTTC.

The gene calls are TRBV6-5 and TRBJ1-4; D is unresolved. In germline, CDR1 is MNHEY, CDR2 SVGAGI. Trimming pared 1 base from V and 4 bases from J, leaving 4 bases between. The CDR3 is 13 amino acids. The CDR3 DNA is TGTGCCAGCAGTTACTGGTATAATGAAAAACTGTTTTTT. Encoded protein: CASSYWYNEKLFF.

V is TRBV7-3 and J is TRBJ2-2; TRBD2 matches at 8 bases. J was trimmed by 0 bases and V by 5 bases; bases with no gene match: 5. The CDR3 runs 16 residues. The V gene's germline CDR1 is SGHTA and CDR2 FQGTGA. CDR3 sequence (DNA): TGTGCCAGCAGCCGGGTAGCGGGAACGAACACCGGGGAGCTGTTTTTT. The encoded protein is CASSRVAGTNTGELFF.

The chain combines TRBV28 with TRBJ1-1; TRBD1 agrees at 7 bases. Germline V gives CDR1 MDHEN, CDR2 SYDVKM. The CDR3 runs to 14 residues. V shed 6 bases, J shed 3 bases, and the junction held 7 bases outside the gene matches. Written as DNA, the CDR3 is TGTGCCAGCAGCCTGACAGGGCTAGACACTGAAGCTTTCTTT. Amino acid sequence: CASSLTGLDTEAFF. Combining the CDR3 with reference TRBV28 and TRBJ1-1 gives the whole variable domain DVKVTQSSRYLVKRTGEKVFLECVQDMDHENMFWYRQDPGLGLRLIYFSYDVKMKEKGDIPEGYSVSREKKERFSLILESASTNQTSMYLCASSLTGLDTEAFFGQGTRLTVV.

This clonotype was seen repeatedly, ten times or more. V is TRBV20-1 and J is TRBJ1-5, with 9 bases identical to TRBD1. The CDR3 runs to 13 residues. The V gene's germline CDR1 is DFQATT and CDR2 SNEGSKA (reference sequence). V lost 6 bases, J lost 7 bases, and 7 bases stayed unmatched. Written as DNA, the CDR3 is TGCAGTGCCCCGGGACAGGGAATACAGCCCCAGCATTTT. Translation gives CSAPGQGIQPQHF.

This clonotype was detected once. The V call is TRBV24-1, the J call TRBJ2-5; the D gene is possibly TRBD1 (7 bases). Per germline, CDR1 KGHDR and CDR2 SFDVKD. The CDR3 is made up of 16 amino acids. The V and J ends lost 4 bases and 9 bases respectively, with 23 bases between them. The CDR3 DNA sequence: TGTGCCACCAGTGAACCGGGACAGTCCTCCGGGGAGGCCCAGTACTTC. It translates to CATSEPGQSSGEAQYF.

This sequence joins TRBV29-1 and TRBJ1-4; no firm D call. CDR1 and CDR2 from the germline V gene are SQVTM and ANQGSEA. The length of the CDR3 is 14 residues. V shed 7 bases and J shed 7 bases, with 19 bases lying between them. The CDR3 DNA is TGCAGCGCTGAGGCGGGAAGCACTCGTGAAAAACTGTTTTTT. This codes for CSAEAGSTREKLFF.

The chain is built from TRBV27 and TRBJ1-5; no clear D gene. This CDR3 has 16 residues. The germline V and J ends were trimmed by 0 bases and 3 bases, with 12 bases remaining between them. Per the germline V gene, CDR1 is MNHEY and CDR2 is SMNVEV (reference sequence). CDR3: CASSLSLGEDNQPQHF. Written as DNA, the CDR3 is TGTGCCAGCAGTTTATCTCTTGGGGAAGACAATCAGCCCCAGCATTTT.

This clonotype was seen at least ten times. This chain connects TRBV5-6 to TRBJ1-4; D not resolved. CDR1 SGHDT and CDR2 YYEEEE come from the germline V gene. V was trimmed by 5 bases and J by 0 bases, leaving 11 bases between them. This CDR3 region has 15 residues. The CDR3 region is CASSLRRTTNEKLFF. The CDR3 region has the DNA TGTGCCAGCAGTCTACGACGGACAACTAATGAAAAACTGTTTTTT.

This clonotype was found a few times. This chain links TRBV29-1 with TRBJ2-7, with 9 positions matching TRBD2. J gave up 2 bases and V 7 bases, and 6 bases lay outside the gene matches. This CDR3 has 13 residues. The V gene's germline CDR1 is SQVTM and CDR2 ANQGSEA. The CDR3 sequence is CSAEAGGPYEQYF. The CDR3 bases are TGCAGCGCCGAGGCGGGAGGGCCCTACGAGCAGTACTTC.

Only a few counts were recorded for this clonotype. CDR3 residues: CASSARTGIPYEQYF. DNA for the CDR3: TGTGCCAGCAGCGCGCGGACAGGGATCCCCTACGAGCAGTACTTC. The chain carries TRBV7-2 and TRBJ2-7, with TRBD1 matching over 8 bases. With 5 bases clipped from V and 2 bases from J, the junction kept 8 bases outside the gene matches. Germline V lookup: CDR1 SGHTA, CDR2 FQGNSA. The CDR3 runs 15 residues. Using reference TRBV7-2 and TRBJ2-7 for the parts outside the CDR3, the full variable domain is GAGVSQSPSNKVTEKGKDVELRCDPISGHTALYWYRQSLGQGLEFLIYFQGNSAPDKSGLPSDRFSAERTGGSVSTLTIQRTQQEDSAVYLCASSARTGIPYEQYFGPGTRLTVT.

This clonotype has only a few counts. The CDR3 bases are TGCAGCGTTGAACTAAGGGCCAGCCGGACCTACGAGCAGTACTTC. Translating gives CSVELRASRTYEQYF. V and J are TRBV29-1 and TRBJ2-7; D ambiguous. The CDR3 extends over 15 amino acids. From germline, CDR1 is SQVTM and CDR2 ANQGSEA. V shed 2 bases and J shed 2 bases, with 16 bases lying between them.

CDR3: CASSSTGLPEGAFF. CDR3 nucleotide sequence: TGTGCCAGCAGCTCAACGGGCCTCCCCGAGGGGGCTTTCTTT. The chain links TRBV7-9 to TRBJ1-1; TRBD1 is a possible D gene (5 bases). V shed 4 bases and J shed 11 bases, with 20 bases lying between them. This CDR3 has 14 amino acids. Germline-derived CDR1 and CDR2 are SEHNR and FQNEAQ (reference sequence).

In its sample, this clonotype was seen a few times. The chain employs TRBV20-1 and TRBJ2-1; no definite D call. The CDR3 is 11 residues long. Deletions cut 5 bases from V and 10 bases from J, with 12 bases between. Germline V gives CDR1 DFQATT, CDR2 SNEGSKA (reference sequence). The CDR3 region is CSASNQEEQFF. In DNA form, the CDR3 reads TGCAGTGCTTCTAATCAGGAGGAGCAGTTCTTC.

At least ten counts were recorded for this clonotype. The chain joins TRBV28 to TRBJ1-1; D gene uncertain. Trimming removed 5 bases at V and 0 bases at J, with 7 bases between. CDR3 size: 13 residues. Per the germline V gene, CDR1 is MDHEN and CDR2 is SYDVKM. In nucleotides, the CDR3 is TGTGCCAGCAGTACCCGACTGAACACTGAAGCTTTCTTT. This translates into CASSTRLNTEAFF.

This clonotype was seen ten or more times. CDR3 residues: CASSSPGWGTSYYEQYF. CDR3 bases: TGTGCCAGCAGTTCGCCCGGGTGGGGGACAAGCTACTACGAGCAGTACTTC. The rearrangement joins TRBV28 to TRBJ2-7, with a possible D match to TRBD1 (6 bases). Deletions cut 4 bases from V and 3 bases from J, with 22 bases between. The CDR3 has 17 residues. Germline V gene data show CDR1 as MDHEN and CDR2 as SYDVKM.

On this clonotype: A much larger clone lies one base from this, so it may be a read error. The V gene is TRBV28, the J gene TRBJ2-5; TRBD2 agrees at 7 bases. This CDR3 region has 14 residues. Germline CDR1 is MDHEN and CDR2 is SYDVKM. The CDR3 coding sequence is TGTGCCAGTCTTGGGAGGGCTTCCGTAAAGACCCAGCACTTC. It encodes CASLGRASVKTQHF.

In its sample, this clonotype was seen many times. An end of the junction does not agree with germline; a read error may underlie this. The chain recombines TRBV13 with TRBJ2-6; TRBD1 agrees at 7 bases. Germline V lookup: CDR1 PRHDT, CDR2 FYEKMQ (reference sequence). CDR3 length: 15 amino acids. The CDR3 DNA sequence: TGTGCCAGCAGTTTAGGGACAGTGCGGGCCAACGTCCTGACTTTC. Protein product: CASSLGTVRANVLTF.

In its sample, this clonotype was seen many times. The chain joins TRBV6-1 to TRBJ2-3; 8 positions agree with TRBD2. V shed 2 bases and J 2 bases; nucleotides not matched to a gene: 3. Germline CDR1 reads MNHNS; CDR2 reads SASEGT. This CDR3 is built from 15 residues. CDR3 coding DNA: TGTGCCAGCAGTGAAACAGCGGGAGCCACAGATACGCAGTATTTT. The encoded protein is CASSETAGATDTQYF.